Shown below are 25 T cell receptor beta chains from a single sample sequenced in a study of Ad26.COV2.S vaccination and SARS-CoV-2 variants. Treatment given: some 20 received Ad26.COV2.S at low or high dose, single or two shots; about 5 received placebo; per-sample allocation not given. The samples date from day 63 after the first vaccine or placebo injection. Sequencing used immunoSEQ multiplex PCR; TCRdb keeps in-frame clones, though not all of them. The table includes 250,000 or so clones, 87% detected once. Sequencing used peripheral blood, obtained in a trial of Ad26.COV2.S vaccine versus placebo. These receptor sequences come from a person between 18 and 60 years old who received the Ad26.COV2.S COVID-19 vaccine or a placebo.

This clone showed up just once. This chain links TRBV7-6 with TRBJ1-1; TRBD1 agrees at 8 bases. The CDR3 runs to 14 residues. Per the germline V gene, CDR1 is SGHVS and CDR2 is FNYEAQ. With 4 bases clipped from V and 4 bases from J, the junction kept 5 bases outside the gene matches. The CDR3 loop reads CASSSTGGRTEAFF. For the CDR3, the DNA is TGTGCCAGCAGCTCAACAGGGGGACGCACTGAAGCTTTCTTT. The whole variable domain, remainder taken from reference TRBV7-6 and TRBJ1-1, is GAGVSQSPRYKVTKRGQDVALRCDPISGHVSLYWYRQALGQGPEFLTYFNYEAQQDKSGLPNDRFSAERPEGSISTLTIQRTEQRDSAMYRCASSSTGGRTEAFFGQGTRLTVV.

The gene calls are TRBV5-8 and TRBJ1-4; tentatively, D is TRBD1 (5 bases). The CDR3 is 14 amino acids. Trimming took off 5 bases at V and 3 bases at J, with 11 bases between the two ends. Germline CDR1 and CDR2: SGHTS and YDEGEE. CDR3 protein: CASRQELANEKLFF. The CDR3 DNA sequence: TGTGCCAGCAGACAGGAACTGGCTAATGAAAAACTGTTTTTT.

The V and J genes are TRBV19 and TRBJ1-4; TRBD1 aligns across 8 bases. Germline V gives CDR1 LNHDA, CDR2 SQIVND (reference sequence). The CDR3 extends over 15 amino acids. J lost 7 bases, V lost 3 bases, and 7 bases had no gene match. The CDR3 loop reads CASSIGTGLLEKLFF. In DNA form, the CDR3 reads TGTGCCAGTAGTATCGGGACAGGCCTCCTTGAAAAACTGTTTTTT.

The CDR3, as DNA: TGTGCCAGCAGTGAAACGGAGGGGGCGGGTAATTCACCCCTCCACTTT. Its protein is CASSETEGAGNSPLHF. V gene TRBV25-1 combines with J gene TRBJ1-6; TRBD1 matches 7 bases. V trimming: 2 bases; J trimming: 6 bases; junction bases outside the gene matches: 7. CDR3 size: 16 residues. Germline CDR1 and CDR2: MGHDK and SYGVNS.

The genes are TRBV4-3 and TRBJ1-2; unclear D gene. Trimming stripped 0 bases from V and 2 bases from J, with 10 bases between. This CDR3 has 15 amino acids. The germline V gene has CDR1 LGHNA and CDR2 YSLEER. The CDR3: CASSQELSPNYGYTF. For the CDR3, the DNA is TGCGCCAGCAGCCAAGAGCTAAGTCCCAACTATGGCTACACCTTC.

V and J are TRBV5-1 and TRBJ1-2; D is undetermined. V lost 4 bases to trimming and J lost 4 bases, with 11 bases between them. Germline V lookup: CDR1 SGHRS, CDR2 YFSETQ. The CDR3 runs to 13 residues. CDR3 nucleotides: TGCGCCAGCAGCCCACTAAGCAGCTATGGCTACACCTTC. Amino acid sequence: CASSPLSSYGYTF.

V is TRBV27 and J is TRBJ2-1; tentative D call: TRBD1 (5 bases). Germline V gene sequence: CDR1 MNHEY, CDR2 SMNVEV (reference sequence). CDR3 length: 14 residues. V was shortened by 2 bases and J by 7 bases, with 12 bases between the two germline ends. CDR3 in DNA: TGTGCCAGCAGTTTACAGGGCTTGGGGAATGAGCAGTTCTTC. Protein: CASSLQGLGNEQFF.

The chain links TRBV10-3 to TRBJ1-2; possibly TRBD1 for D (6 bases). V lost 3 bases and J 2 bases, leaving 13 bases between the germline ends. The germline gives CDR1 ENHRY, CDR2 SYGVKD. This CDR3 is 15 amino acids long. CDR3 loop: CAISDPHRENYGYTF. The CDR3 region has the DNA TGTGCCATCAGTGACCCACACAGGGAAAACTATGGCTACACCTTC.

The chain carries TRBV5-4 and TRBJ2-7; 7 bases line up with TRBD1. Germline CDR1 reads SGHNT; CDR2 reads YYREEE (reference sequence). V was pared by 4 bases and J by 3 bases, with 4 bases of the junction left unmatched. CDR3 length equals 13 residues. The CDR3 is CASSRQGDYEQYF. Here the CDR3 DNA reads TGTGCCAGCAGCAGGCAGGGGGACTACGAGCAGTACTTC.

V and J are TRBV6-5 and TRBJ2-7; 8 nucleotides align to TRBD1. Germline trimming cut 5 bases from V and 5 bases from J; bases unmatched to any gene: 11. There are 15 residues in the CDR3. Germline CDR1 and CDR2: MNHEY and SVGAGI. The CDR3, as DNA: TGTGCCAGCAGTCATGAGGACAGGGCTTCCCACGAGCAGTACTTC. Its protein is CASSHEDRASHEQYF.

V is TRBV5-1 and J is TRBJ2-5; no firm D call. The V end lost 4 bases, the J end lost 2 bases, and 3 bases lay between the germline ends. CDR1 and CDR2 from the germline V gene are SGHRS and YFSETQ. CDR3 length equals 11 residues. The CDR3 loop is CASSVQETQYF. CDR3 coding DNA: TGCGCCAGCAGCGTACAAGAGACCCAGTACTTC.

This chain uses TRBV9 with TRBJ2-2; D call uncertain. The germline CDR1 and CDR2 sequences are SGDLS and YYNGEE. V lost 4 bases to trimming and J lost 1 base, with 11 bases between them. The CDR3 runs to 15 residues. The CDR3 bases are TGTGCCAGCAGCAAAAATTCTGGGAACACCGGGGAGCTGTTTTTT. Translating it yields CASSKNSGNTGELFF.

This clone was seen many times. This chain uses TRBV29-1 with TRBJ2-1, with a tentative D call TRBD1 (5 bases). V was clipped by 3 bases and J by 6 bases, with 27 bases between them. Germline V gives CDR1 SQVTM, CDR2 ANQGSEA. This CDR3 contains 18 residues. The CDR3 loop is CSVDVIFGLQGVANEQFF. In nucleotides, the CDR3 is TGCAGCGTTGATGTTATCTTCGGCTTGCAGGGTGTGGCCAATGAGCAGTTCTTC.

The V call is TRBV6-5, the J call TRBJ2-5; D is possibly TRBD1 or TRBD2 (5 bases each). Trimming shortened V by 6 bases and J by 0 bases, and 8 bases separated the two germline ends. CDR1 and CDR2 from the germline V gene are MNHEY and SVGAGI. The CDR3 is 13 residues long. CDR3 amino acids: CASRRGHQETQYF. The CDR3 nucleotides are TGTGCCAGCAGGAGGGGCCACCAAGAGACCCAGTACTTC.

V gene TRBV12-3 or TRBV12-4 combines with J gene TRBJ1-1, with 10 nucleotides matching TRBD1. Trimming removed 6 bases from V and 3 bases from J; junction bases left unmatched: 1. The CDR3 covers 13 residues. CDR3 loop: CASRGQGYTEAFF. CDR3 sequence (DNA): TGTGCCAGCAGGGGACAGGGGTACACTGAAGCTTTCTTT.

The CDR3 sequence: CASSLGAGTGFRDTEAFF. Written as DNA, the CDR3 is TGTGCCAGCAGCTTAGGAGCCGGGACAGGATTCCGGGACACTGAAGCTTTCTTT. This rearrangement joins TRBV7-2 to TRBJ1-1, with 8 bases aligning to TRBD1. V dropped 1 base and J dropped 3; count of bases not matched to a gene: 13. This CDR3 is 18 amino acids long. The germline V gene has CDR1 SGHTA and CDR2 FQGNSA.

In DNA form, the CDR3 reads TGTGCCAGCAGCCAGACCTCTGGGACAGGGGGCGATGGCTACACCTTC. Translating gives CASSQTSGTGGDGYTF. The chain uses TRBV3-1 (or the pseudogene TRBV3-2) and TRBJ1-2, with TRBD1 matching over 12 bases. Germline-derived CDR1 and CDR2 are LGHDT and YNNKEL (reference sequence). The CDR3 is made up of 16 amino acids. V trimming: 3 bases; J trimming: 6 bases; junction bases outside the gene matches: 8.

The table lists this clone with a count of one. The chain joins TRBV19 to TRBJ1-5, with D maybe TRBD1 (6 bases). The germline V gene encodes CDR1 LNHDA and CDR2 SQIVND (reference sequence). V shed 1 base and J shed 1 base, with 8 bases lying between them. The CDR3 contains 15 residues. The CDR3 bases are TGTGCCAGTAGTATAGCAGGGGCGAGCAATCAGCCCCAGCATTTT. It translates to CASSIAGASNQPQHF.

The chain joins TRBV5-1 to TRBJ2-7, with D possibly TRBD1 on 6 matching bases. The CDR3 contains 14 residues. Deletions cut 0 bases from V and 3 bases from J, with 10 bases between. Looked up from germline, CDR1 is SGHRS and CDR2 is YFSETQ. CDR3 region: CASSLDREYYEQYF. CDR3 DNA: TGCGCCAGCAGCTTGGACAGGGAATACTACGAGCAGTACTTC.

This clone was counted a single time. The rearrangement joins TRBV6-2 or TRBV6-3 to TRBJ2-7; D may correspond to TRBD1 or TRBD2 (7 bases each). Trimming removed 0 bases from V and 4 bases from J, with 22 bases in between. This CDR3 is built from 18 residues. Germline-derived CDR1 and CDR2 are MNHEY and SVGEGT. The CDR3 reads CASSYSKSGETGSYEQYF. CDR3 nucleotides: TGTGCCAGCAGTTACTCGAAAAGCGGGGAGACAGGGTCATACGAGCAGTACTTC.

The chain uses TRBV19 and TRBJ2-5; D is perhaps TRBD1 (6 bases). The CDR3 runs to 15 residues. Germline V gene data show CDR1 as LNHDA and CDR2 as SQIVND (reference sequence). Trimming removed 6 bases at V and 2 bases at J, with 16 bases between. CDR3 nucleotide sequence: TGTGCCAGTAGACCCACCTCGGGACAACAAGAGACCCAGTACTTC. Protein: CASRPTSGQQETQYF.

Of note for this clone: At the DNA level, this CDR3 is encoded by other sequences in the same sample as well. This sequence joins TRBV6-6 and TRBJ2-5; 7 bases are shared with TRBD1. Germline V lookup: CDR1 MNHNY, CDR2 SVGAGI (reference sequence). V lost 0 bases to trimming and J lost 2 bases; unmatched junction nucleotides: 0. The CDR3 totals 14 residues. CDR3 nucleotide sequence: TGTGCCAGCAGTTACTCGGGACAGCAAGAGACCCAGTACTTC. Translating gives CASSYSGQQETQYF.

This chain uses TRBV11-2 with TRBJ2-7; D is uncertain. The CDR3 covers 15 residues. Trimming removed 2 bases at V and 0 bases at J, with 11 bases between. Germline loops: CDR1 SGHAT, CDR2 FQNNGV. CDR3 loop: CASSLFPTISYEQYV. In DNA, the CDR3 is TGTGCCAGCAGCTTATTCCCCACTATCTCCTACGAGCAGTACGTC.

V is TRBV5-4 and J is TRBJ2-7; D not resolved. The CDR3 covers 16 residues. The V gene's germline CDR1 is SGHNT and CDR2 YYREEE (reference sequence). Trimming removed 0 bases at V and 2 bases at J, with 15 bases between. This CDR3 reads CASSLVPGDITYEQYF. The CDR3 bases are TGTGCCAGCAGCTTGGTTCCGGGCGACATAACCTACGAGCAGTACTTC.

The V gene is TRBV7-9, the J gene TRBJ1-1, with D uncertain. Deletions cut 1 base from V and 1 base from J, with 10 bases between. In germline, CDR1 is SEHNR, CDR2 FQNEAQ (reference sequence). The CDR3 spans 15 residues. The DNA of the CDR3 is TGTGCCAGCAGCTTAGAAGGGCTACGGAACACTGAAGCTTTCTTT. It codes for CASSLEGLRNTEAFF.